This TCR beta chain was sequenced for a study of blood T cells in healthy people across ages. The study, taken as a whole, reports: As age increased, TCR beta diversity per million T cells fell in a roughly linear fashion.

This clonotype came up a few times. What it binds is unknown. The use of a sample-barcoded 5' primer and a J-beta primer mix characterized a second PCR of roughly 7 to 11 cycles. TCRdb reprocessed the 5' RACE reads via MiXCR and lists one record per CDR3 protein. The sample records 750,000 to 1,000,000 distinct CDR3 sequences, around 29% being singletons. J was trimmed by 7 bases and V by 4 bases; bases with no gene match: 10. The CDR3 has 15 residues. Looked up from germline, CDR1 is ENHRY and CDR2 is SYGVKD. These data also formed part of another study, on T cells of mothers and their children. That work adds: All donors were healthy and Caucasian; they were three mothers and their six children. Related mother and child pairs showed slightly greater overlap (not significant) than unrelated pairs did.

This sequence was found in a woman aged 40 to 50 in good health. This chain uses TRBV10-3 with TRBJ2-1; TRBD1 agrees at 7 bases. Specimen: blood. CDR3 sequence reads: CAISAYQGVENEQFF. For the CDR3, the DNA is TGTGCCATCAGTGCGTATCAGGGGGTAGAAAATGAGCAGTTCTTC.